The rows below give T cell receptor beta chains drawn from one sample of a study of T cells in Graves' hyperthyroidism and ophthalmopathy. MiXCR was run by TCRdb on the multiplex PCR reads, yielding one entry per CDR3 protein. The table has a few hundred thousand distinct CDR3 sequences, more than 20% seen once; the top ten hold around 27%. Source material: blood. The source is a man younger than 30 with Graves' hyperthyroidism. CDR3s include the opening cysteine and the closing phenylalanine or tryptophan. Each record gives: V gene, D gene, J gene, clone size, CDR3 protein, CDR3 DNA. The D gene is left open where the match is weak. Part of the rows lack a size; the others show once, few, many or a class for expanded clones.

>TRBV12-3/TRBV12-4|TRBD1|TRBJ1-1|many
CASANRGEWDRINTEAFF
TGTGCCAGCGCAAATAGGGGGGAGTGGGACAGGATTAACACTGAAGCTTTCTTT
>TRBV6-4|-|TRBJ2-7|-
CASGQWSYEQYF
TGTGCCAGCGGGCAGTGGAGCTACGAGCAGTACTTC
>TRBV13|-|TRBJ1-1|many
CASSFGVGGNPRKNTEAFF
TGTGCCAGCAGCTTTGGGGTTGGCGGGAATCCTAGGAAGAACACTGAAGCTTTCTTT
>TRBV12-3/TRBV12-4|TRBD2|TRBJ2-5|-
CASSLSAGGEQETQYF
TGTGCCAGCAGTTTATCAGCGGGGGGGGAACAAGAGACCCAGTACTTC
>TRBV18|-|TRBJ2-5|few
CASSFAGKQETQYF
TGTGCCAGCTCTTTCGCAGGAAAGCAAGAGACCCAGTACTTC
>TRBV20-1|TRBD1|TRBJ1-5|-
CSAIPQGSPNQPQHF
TGCAGTGCTATACCACAGGGGTCCCCCAATCAGCCCCAGCATTTT
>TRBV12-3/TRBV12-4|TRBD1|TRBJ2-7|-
CASSFRLWGTGSYEQYF
TGTGCCAGCAGTTTTCGTTTATGGGGGACAGGGTCGTACGAGCAGTACTTC
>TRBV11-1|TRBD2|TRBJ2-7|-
CASSLGPGGDYEQYF
TGTGCCAGCAGCTTAGGGCCGGGAGGGGACTACGAGCAGTACTTC
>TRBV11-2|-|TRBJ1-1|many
CASSLEMWGRGRANTEAFF
TGTGCCAGCAGCTTGGAGATGTGGGGCAGGGGCAGGGCGAACACTGAAGCTTTCTTT
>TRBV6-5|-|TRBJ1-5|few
CASSYSTGREPQHF
TGTGCCAGCAGTTACTCGACGGGAAGGGAGCCCCAGCATTTT
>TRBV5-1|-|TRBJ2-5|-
CASTRRTTQETQYF
TGCGCCAGCACCCGGCGGACAACCCAAGAGACCCAGTACTTC
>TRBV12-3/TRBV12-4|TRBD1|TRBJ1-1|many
CASRAGTGRTEAFF
TGTGCCAGCAGGGCCGGGACAGGCCGCACTGAAGCTTTCTTT
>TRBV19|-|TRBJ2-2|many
CASSIFPGAANTGELFF
TGTGCCAGTAGTATCTTTCCGGGGGCAGCAAACACCGGGGAGCTGTTTTTT
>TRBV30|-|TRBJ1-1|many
CAWKDSGTEAFF
TGTGCCTGGAAGGACTCGGGGACTGAAGCTTTCTTT
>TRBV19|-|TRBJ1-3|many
CASSSRQEISGNTIYF
TGTGCCAGTAGTTCACGACAGGAGATCTCTGGAAACACCATATATTTT
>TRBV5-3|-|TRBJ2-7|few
CASRGAGSFGEQYF
TGTGCCTCGAGGGGGGCAGGGTCCTTCGGCGAGCAGTACTTC
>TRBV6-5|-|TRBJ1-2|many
CASSYVDRGYTF
TGTGCCAGCAGTTACGTGGACAGAGGCTACACCTTC
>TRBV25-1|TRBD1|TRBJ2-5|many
CASSGTGGREETQYF
TGTGCCAGCAGTGGGACAGGGGGCCGTGAGGAGACCCAGTACTTC
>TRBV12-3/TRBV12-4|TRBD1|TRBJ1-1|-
CVCSPGTVHLNTEAFF
TGTGTCTGCAGTCCCGGGACAGTGCACCTGAACACTGAAGCTTTCTTT
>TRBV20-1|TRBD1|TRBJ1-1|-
CSARGTGAGNTEAFF
TGCAGTGCTAGGGGAACAGGGGCGGGGAACACTGAAGCTTTCTTT
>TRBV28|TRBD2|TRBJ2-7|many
CASSPSRTSGAFSSYEQYF
TGTGCCAGCAGCCCCTCCCGGACTAGCGGGGCCTTTAGCTCCTACGAGCAGTACTTC
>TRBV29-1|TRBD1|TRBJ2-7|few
CGVRTGDSYEQYF
TGCGGCGTCCGGACAGGGGATTCCTACGAGCAGTACTTC
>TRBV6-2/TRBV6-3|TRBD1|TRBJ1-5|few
CASSYSRDSYNQPQHF
TGTGCCAGCAGTTATTCACGGGACAGCTACAATCAGCCCCAGCATTTT
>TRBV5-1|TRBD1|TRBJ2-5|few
CASSNPHRGQETQYF
TGCGCCAGCAGCAACCCCCACAGGGGTCAAGAGACCCAGTACTTC
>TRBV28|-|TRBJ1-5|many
CASSFGLDINQPQHF
TGTGCCAGCAGTTTTGGGCTTGATATAAATCAGCCCCAGCATTTT
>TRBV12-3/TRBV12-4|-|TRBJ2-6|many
CASRRDGPGANVLTF
TGTGCCAGCAGAAGGGACGGACCTGGGGCCAACGTCCTGACTTTC
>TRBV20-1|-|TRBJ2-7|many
CSARERQGWLYEQYF
TGCAGTGCTAGAGAGAGGCAGGGGTGGCTCTACGAGCAGTACTTC